The table lists the clone carrying this T cell receptor (beta chain) with a few counts. This entry comes from a study of T-cell memory formation after mild COVID-19. The CDR3 is 15 residues long. Germline V gene lookup returns CDR1 SGHRS and CDR2 YFSETQ. V shed 0 bases, J shed 9 bases, and the junction held 7 bases outside the gene matches. TCRdb ran MiXCR on the 5' RACE reads and lists one entry per CDR3 protein. The data hold 550,000 to 700,000 distinct CDR3 sequences, with 17% observed a single time. The specimen was PBMCs or a T cell subset sorted from them (not recorded which). The clonotype was recovered from an adult woman who had mild COVID-19 (a few samples of this study predate the infection). Cell type and time point are not known. V is TRBV5-1 and J is TRBJ2-1, with 9 nucleotides matching TRBD1. The CDR3 here is CASSLATGGFGEQFF. The CDR3 DNA is TGCGCCAGCAGCTTGGCCACAGGGGGCTTTGGTGAGCAGTTCTTC.